One T cell receptor beta chain is described in this entry. This record belongs to a study of blood T cell repertoires in COVID-19. Assay: immunoSEQ multiplex PCR; the TCRdb copy retains only in-frame clones and omits some. The sample records around 250,000 clones, roughly 86% being singletons. The sequenced material came from peripheral blood. The source is a woman between 55 and 75 years old who had recovered from COVID-19.

CDR3 region: CASSFLSPGQGFNEQFF. CDR3 bases: TGTGCCAGCAGCTTCCTAAGCCCGGGACAGGGGTTCAATGAGCAGTTCTTC. The V gene is TRBV7-3, the J gene TRBJ2-1; 10 positions agree with TRBD1. V dropped 3 bases and J dropped 6; count of bases not matched to a gene: 11. The CDR3 runs 17 residues. Germline loops: CDR1 SGHTA, CDR2 FQGTGA.